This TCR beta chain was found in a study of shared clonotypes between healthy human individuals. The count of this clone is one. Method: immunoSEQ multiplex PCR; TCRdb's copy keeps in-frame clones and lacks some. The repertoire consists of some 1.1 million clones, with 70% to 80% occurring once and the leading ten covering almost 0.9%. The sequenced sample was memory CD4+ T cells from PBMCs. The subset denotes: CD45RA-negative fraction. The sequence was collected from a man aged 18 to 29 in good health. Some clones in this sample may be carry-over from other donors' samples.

The DNA of the CDR3 is TGTGCCAGCAGGGAGAGGGGGCCCGTAACTAATGAAAAACTGTTTTTT. Encoded protein: CASRERGPVTNEKLFF. This chain joins TRBV28 and TRBJ1-4; 7 bases map to TRBD1. The CDR3 runs 16 residues. Germline V gene lookup returns CDR1 MDHEN and CDR2 SYDVKM. The J segment lost 1 base and the V segment lost 6 bases, leaving 8 bases of the junction unmatched.